The 8 T cell receptor beta chains presented below share a single source sample, sequenced in a study of cytomegalovirus exposure and HLA in healthy donors. PCR primers comprised 60 Vbeta and 13 Jbeta primers. Clones were read by immunoSEQ multiplex PCR, and TCRdb kept only the in-frame ones, dropping some. The data include tens of thousands of clones; the top ten clones carry approximately 5.6%. Sequencing input: PBMCs. The receptors stem from a man aged 25 to 45 in good health and CMV-seropositive.

The chain employs TRBV10-2 and TRBJ2-7; 10 bases map to TRBD2. The ends lost 6 bases at V and 0 bases at J; junction bases unmatched: 2. The CDR3 runs to 14 residues. CDR1 WSHSY and CDR2 SAAADI come from the germline V gene. In DNA, the CDR3 is TGCGCCAGCAGGAGCGGGAGGGGCTCCTACGAGCAGTACTTC. Amino acids: CASRSGRGSYEQYF.

The V call is TRBV18, the J call TRBJ2-5; D possibly corresponds to TRBD2 (6 bases). Germline CDR1 KGHSH, CDR2 LQKENI. CDR3 length: 14 amino acids. Trimming left V 6 bases short and J 10 bases short, with 21 bases between. CDR3 amino acids: CASSPETDPGDQYF. CDR3 coding DNA: TGTGCCAGCTCCCCTGAAACGGATCCGGGAGACCAGTACTTC.

This chain links TRBV5-1 with TRBJ1-2, with a weak D call TRBD1 (5 bases). The germline V gene has CDR1 SGHRS and CDR2 YFSETQ. V lost 2 bases and J 5 bases, leaving 7 bases between the germline ends. The CDR3 spans 12 residues. The CDR3 here is CASSFDRYGYTF. The CDR3, as DNA: TGCGCCAGCAGCTTTGACAGATATGGCTACACCTTC.

The rearrangement links TRBV7-2 to TRBJ2-3, with 12 bases that match TRBD2. The CDR3 has 16 amino acids. V gave up 7 bases and J gave up 5 bases; unmatched junction bases: 10. Germline V gene lookup returns CDR1 SGHTA and CDR2 FQGNSA. CDR3: CASTLTSGGWVDTQYF. In DNA, the CDR3 is TGTGCCAGCACCTTGACTAGCGGGGGTTGGGTAGATACGCAGTATTTT. Using reference TRBV7-2 and TRBJ2-3 for the parts outside the CDR3, the full variable domain is GAGVSQSPSNKVTEKGKDVELRCDPISGHTALYWYRQSLGQGLEFLIYFQGNSAPDKSGLPSDRFSAERTGGSVSTLTIQRTQQEDSAVYLCASTLTSGGWVDTQYFGPGTRLTVL.

V is TRBV5-4 and J is TRBJ1-6; D perhaps matches TRBD1 (6 bases). The germline V gene has CDR1 SGHNT and CDR2 YYREEE (reference sequence). Between the trimmed V and J ends, which lost 4 bases and 1 base, there was a span of 15 bases. The CDR3 contains 17 residues. CDR3 region: CASSDSGVSSYNSPLHF. The CDR3 DNA follows: TGTGCCAGCAGCGATTCAGGGGTGAGTTCCTATAATTCACCCCTCCACTTT.

V gene TRBV11-3 combines with J gene TRBJ1-1; TRBD1 matches at 7 bases. The CDR3 extends over 14 amino acids. J was trimmed by 4 bases and V by 4 bases; bases with no gene match: 6. From germline, CDR1 is SGHNT and CDR2 YENEEA. The CDR3 nucleotides are TGTGCCAGCAGCTCCGGACAGGCTAGCACTGAAGCTTTCTTT. Its translation: CASSSGQASTEAFF.

This sequence joins TRBV6-1 and TRBJ2-7, with TRBD2 matching over 7 bases. The CDR3 runs to 15 residues. Germline V lookup: CDR1 MNHNS, CDR2 SASEGT. V shed 0 bases and J 7 bases; nucleotides not matched to a gene: 9. The CDR3 spells CASSEAGARAGEQYF. The CDR3 DNA sequence: TGTGCCAGCAGTGAAGCAGGGGCGCGAGCGGGGGAGCAGTACTTC.

The chain has TRBV5-5 and TRBJ1-2; 9 nucleotides align to TRBD1. CDR3 size: 17 residues. Trimming took 4 bases from V and 3 from J; bases not matched to a gene: 13. Germline V lookup: CDR1 SGHKS, CDR2 YYEKEE (reference sequence). The CDR3 nucleotides are TGTGCCAGCAGCCGATACGTAATGGACAGGGGCGACTATGGCTACACCTTC. Its protein product is CASSRYVMDRGDYGYTF.